Included here is one T cell receptor beta chain sequence, with context. The source of the sample is a study of blood T cell repertoires in COVID-19. Study details: Italy, Spain and the United States were the sources of the convalescent and acute COVID-19 samples. PBMCs, B-cell-depleted T cells, or T cells provided the cDNA or gDNA that made up the material.

How the authors handled the data: Amplification with reference gene primers provided the estimates of nucleated cell counts. Profiled with immunoSEQ multiplex PCR; TCRdb holds only in-frame clones, not every one. V, J and clone size are those of that table, while D and trimming were read from the DNA. The sample has over 55,000 clones, about four fifths seen once. CDR3 length: 14 residues. CDR1 SGHRS and CDR2 YFSETQ come from the germline V gene. Germline trimming cut 0 bases from V and 4 bases from J; bases unmatched to any gene: 1. V and J are TRBV5-1 and TRBJ2-5; 9 bases map to TRBD2. What was sequenced was peripheral blood. This TCR was recovered from a man aged 50-59 years with active COVID-19. CDR3 protein: CASSLALAGETQYF. Written as DNA, the CDR3 is TGCGCCAGCAGCTTGGCACTAGCGGGAGAGACCCAGTACTTC.